These 3 T cell receptor beta chains came from one sample sequenced in a study of cytomegalovirus exposure and HLA in healthy donors. 60 Vbeta and 13 Jbeta primers were used in PCR. This table comes from immunoSEQ multiplex PCR, and its TCRdb copy is limited to in-frame clones, with some not included. The sample holds about 160,000 clones, 55% to 70% seen once. Material for sequencing was PBMCs. These receptors originate from an older woman in good health and CMV-seropositive.

The chain links TRBV7-2 to TRBJ1-3; possibly TRBD1 for D (5 bases). Per germline, CDR1 SGHTA and CDR2 FQGNSA. This CDR3 comprises 16 residues. V lost 5 bases and J lost 0, with 14 bases in between. The CDR3 loop is CASSLGLRTSGNTIYF. The CDR3 DNA reads TGTGCCAGCAGCCTGGGACTCCGAACCTCTGGAAACACCATATATTTT.

The chain couples TRBV5-1 to TRBJ2-6, with TRBD1 identical over 10 bases. The V gene's germline CDR1 is SGHRS and CDR2 YFSETQ. The V gene end was trimmed by 4 bases and the J gene end by 3 bases; junction bases not matched to a gene: 4. The CDR3 length is 16 residues. Here the CDR3 reads CASSLGTGVGANVLTF. The CDR3 nucleotides are TGCGCCAGCAGCCTCGGGACAGGGGTTGGGGCCAACGTCCTGACTTTC.

The V gene is TRBV19, the J gene TRBJ1-4; D gene uncertain. The CDR3 consists of 14 residues. The germline V gene has CDR1 LNHDA and CDR2 SQIVND (reference sequence). Trimming pared 2 bases from V and 3 bases from J, leaving 7 bases between. The CDR3 reads CASSIWSPNEKLFF. CDR3 in DNA: TGTGCCAGTAGTATATGGAGCCCTAATGAAAAACTGTTTTTT.